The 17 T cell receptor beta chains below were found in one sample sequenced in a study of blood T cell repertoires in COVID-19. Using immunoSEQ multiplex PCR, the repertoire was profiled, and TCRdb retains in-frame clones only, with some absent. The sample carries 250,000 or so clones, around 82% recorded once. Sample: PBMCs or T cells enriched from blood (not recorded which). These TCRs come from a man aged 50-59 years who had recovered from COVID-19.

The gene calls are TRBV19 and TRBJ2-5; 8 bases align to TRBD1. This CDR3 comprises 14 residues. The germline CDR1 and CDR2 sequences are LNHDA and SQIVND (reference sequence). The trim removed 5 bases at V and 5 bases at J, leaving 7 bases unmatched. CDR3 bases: TGTGCCAGTAGTTGGTCGACAGGGGCCGAGACCCAGTACTTC. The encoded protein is CASSWSTGAETQYF.

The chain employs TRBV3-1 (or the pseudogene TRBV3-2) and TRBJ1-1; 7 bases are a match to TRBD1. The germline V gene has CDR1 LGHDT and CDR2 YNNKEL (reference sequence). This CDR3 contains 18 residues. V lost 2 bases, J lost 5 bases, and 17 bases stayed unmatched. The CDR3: CASSQQATLTGAWTEAFF. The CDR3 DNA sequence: TGTGCCAGCAGCCAACAAGCCACGTTAACAGGGGCTTGGACTGAAGCTTTCTTT.

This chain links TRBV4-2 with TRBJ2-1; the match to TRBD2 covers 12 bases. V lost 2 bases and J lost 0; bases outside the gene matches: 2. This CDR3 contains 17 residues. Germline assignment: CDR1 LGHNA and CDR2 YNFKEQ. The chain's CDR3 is CASSQMGLAGSYNEQFF. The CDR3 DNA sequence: TGTGCCAGCAGCCAAATGGGACTAGCGGGCTCCTACAATGAGCAGTTCTTC.

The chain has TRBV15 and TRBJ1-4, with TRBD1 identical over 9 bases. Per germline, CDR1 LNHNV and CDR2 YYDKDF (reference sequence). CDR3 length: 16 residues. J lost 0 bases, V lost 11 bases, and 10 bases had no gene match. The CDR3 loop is CASGTGILATNEKLFF. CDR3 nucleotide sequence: TGTGCCTCAGGGACAGGGATACTTGCAACTAATGAAAAACTGTTTTTT.

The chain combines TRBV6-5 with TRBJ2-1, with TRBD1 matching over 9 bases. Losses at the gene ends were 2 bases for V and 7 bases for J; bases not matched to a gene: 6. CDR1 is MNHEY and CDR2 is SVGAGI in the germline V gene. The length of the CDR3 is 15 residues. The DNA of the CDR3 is TGTGCCAGCAGTTACGAGCACAGGGGGCATAATGAGCAGTTCTTC. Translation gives CASSYEHRGHNEQFF.

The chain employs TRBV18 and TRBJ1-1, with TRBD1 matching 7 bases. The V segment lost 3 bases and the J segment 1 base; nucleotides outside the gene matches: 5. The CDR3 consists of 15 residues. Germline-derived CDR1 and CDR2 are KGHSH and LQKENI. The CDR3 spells CASSPGAGGNTEAFF. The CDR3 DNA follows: TGTGCCAGCTCACCGGGGGCAGGGGGGAACACTGAAGCTTTCTTT.

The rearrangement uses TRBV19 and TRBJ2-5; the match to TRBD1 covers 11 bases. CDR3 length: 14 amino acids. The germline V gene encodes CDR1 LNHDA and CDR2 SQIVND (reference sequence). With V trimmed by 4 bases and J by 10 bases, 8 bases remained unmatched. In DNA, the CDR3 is TGTGCCAGTAGTAGGACCGGGACAGGGGGTTACCAGTACTTC. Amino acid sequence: CASSRTGTGGYQYF.

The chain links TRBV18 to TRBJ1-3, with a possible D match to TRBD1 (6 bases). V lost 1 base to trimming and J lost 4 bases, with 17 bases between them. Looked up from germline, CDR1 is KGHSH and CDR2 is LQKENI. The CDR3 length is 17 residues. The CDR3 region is CASSPRGTPGKGNTIYF. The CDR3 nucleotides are TGTGCCAGCTCACCACGAGGGACACCTGGAAAGGGAAACACCATATATTTT.

The DNA for the CDR3 is TGTGCCAGCAGTCATCGGGACTCCTATGGCTACACCTTC. Its translation: CASSHRDSYGYTF. The gene calls are TRBV27 and TRBJ1-2; tentative D call: TRBD1 (5 bases). Germline CDR1 is MNHEY and CDR2 is SMNVEV (reference sequence). V lost 5 bases and J 4 bases, leaving 11 bases between the germline ends. CDR3 length: 13 residues.

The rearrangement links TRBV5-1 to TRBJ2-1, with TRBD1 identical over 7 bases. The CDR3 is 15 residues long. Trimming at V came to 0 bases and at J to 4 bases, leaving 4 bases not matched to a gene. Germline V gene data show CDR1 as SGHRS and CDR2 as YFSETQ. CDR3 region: CASSLVPGQYNEQFF. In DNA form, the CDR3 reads TGCGCCAGCAGCTTGGTCCCGGGACAGTACAATGAGCAGTTCTTC. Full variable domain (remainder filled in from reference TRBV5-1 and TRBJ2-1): KAGVTQTPRYLIKTRGQQVTLSCSPISGHRSVSWYQQTPGQGLQFLFEYFSETQRNKGNFPGRFSGRQFSNSRSEMNVSTLELGDSALYLCASSLVPGQYNEQFFGPGTRLTVL.

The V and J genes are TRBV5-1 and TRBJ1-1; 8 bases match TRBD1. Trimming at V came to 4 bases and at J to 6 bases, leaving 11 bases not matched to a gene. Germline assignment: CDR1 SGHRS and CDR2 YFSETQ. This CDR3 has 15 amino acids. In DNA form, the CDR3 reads TGCGCCAGCAGCCCTGGACAGGGTTCGGTCCCTGAAGCTTTCTTT. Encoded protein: CASSPGQGSVPEAFF.

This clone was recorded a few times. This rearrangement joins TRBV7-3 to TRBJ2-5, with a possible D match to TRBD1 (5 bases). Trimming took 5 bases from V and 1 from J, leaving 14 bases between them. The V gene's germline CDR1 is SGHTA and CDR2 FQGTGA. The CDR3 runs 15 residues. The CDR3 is CASSPIPGIQETQYF. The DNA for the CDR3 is TGTGCCAGCAGCCCTATACCAGGGATCCAAGAGACCCAGTACTTC. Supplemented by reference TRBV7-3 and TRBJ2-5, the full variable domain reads GAGVSQTPSNKVTEKGKYVELRCDPISGHTALYWYRQSLGQGPEFLIYFQGTGAADDSGLPNDRFFAVRPEGSVSTLKIQRTERGDSAVYLCASSPIPGIQETQYFGPGTRLLVL.

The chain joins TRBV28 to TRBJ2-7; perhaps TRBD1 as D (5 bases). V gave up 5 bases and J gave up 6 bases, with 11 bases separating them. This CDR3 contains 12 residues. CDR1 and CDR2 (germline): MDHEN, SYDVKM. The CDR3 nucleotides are TGTGCCAGCAGTCCCAGGGCGGTCGAGCAGTACTTC. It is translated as CASSPRAVEQYF.

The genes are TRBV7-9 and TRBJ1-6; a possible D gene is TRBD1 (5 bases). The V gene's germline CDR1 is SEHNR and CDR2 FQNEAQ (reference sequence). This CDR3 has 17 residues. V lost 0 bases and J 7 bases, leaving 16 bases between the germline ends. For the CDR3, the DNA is TGTGCCAGCAGCTTAGCGCTAGTGGGGCGGGGGAATTCACCCCTCCACTTT. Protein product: CASSLALVGRGNSPLHF.

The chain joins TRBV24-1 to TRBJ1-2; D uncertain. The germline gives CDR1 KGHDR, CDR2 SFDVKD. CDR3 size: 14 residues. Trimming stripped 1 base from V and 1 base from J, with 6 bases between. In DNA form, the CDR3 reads TGTGCCACCAGTGATTTTACAGTTAACTATGGCTACACCTTC. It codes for CATSDFTVNYGYTF.

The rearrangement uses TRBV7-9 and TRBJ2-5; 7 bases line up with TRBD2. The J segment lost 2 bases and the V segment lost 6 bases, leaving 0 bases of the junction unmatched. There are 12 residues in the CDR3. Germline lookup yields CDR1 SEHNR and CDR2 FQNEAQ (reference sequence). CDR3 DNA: TGTGCCAGCAGGGGACTACAAGAGACCCAGTACTTC. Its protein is CASRGLQETQYF.

The CDR3 is CASSVVPGADTQYF. The CDR3, as DNA: TGTGCCAGCAGCGTAGTACCGGGAGCAGATACGCAGTATTTT. The chain links TRBV9 to TRBJ2-3; D perhaps matches TRBD2 (6 bases). V was trimmed by 0 bases and J by 4 bases, leaving 9 bases between them. CDR1 and CDR2 (germline): SGDLS, YYNGEE. The CDR3 extends over 14 amino acids.